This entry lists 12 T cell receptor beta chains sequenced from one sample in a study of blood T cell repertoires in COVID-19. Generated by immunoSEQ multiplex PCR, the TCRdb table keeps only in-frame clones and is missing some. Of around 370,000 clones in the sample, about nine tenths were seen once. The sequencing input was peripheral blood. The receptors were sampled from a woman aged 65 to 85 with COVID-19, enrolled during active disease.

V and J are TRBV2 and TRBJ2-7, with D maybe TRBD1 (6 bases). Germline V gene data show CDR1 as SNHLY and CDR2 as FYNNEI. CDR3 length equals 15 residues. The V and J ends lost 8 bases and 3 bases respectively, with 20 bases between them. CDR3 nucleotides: TGTGCCAGCTTCTCATTCGGGACACCCGACTACGAGCAGTACTTC. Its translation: CASFSFGTPDYEQYF. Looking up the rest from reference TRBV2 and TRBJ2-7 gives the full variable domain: EPEVTQTPSHQVTQMGQEVILRCVPISNHLYFYWYRQILGQKVEFLVSFYNNEISEKSEIFDDQFSVERPDGSNFTLKIRSTKLEDSAMYFCASFSFGTPDYEQYFGPGTRLTVT.

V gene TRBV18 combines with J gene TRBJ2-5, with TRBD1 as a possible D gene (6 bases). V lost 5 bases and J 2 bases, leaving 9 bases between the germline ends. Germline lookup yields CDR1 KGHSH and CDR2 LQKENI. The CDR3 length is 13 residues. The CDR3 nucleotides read TGTGCCAGCTCATCGGGACAACAAGAGACCCAGTACTTC. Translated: CASSSGQQETQYF.

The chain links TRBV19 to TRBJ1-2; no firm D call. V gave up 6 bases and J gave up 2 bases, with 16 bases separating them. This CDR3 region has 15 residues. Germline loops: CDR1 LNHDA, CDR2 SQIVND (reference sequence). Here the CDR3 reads CASRLIRTENYGYTF. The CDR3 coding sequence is TGTGCCAGTAGATTAATCCGGACTGAGAACTATGGCTACACCTTC.

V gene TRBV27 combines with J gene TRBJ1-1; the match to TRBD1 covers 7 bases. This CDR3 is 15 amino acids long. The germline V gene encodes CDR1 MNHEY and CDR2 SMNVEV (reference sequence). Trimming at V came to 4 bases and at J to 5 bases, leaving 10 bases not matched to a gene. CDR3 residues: CASSSRKGAATEAFF. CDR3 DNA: TGTGCCAGCAGTTCGCGTAAGGGGGCGGCAACTGAAGCTTTCTTT.

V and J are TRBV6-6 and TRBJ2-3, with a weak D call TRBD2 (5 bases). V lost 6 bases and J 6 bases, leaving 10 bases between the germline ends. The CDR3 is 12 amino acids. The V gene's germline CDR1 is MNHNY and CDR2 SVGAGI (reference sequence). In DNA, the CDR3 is TGTGCCAGCAGCGGGGAACGGGATACGCAGTATTTT. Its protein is CASSGERDTQYF.

The CDR3 is CASSPDTSAEQYF. CDR3 DNA: TGTGCCAGCAGTCCGGACACCTCCGCCGAGCAGTACTTC. J is TRBJ2-7 and V is TRBV2; possible D gene TRBD1, 5 bases. There are 13 residues in the CDR3. Germline V gives CDR1 SNHLY, CDR2 FYNNEI. Between the trimmed V and J ends, which lost 5 bases and 6 bases, there was a span of 14 bases.

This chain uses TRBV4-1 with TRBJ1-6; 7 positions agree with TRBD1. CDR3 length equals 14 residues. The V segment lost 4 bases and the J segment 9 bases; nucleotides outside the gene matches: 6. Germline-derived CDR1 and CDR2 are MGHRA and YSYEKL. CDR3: CASSPFTGVSPLHF. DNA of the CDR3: TGCGCCAGCAGCCCCTTCACAGGGGTTTCACCCCTCCACTTT.

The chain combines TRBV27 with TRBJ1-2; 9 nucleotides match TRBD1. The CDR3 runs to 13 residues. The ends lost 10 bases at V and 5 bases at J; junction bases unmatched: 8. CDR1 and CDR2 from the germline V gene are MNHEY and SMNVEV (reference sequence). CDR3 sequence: CATKRTGEYGYTF. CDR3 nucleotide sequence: TGTGCCACCAAGAGGACAGGGGAATATGGCTACACCTTC.

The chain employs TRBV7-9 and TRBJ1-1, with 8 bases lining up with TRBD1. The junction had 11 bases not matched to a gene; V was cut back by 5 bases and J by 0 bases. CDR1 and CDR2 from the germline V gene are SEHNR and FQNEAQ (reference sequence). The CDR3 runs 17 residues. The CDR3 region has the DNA TGTGCCAGCAGCCCCGATGGGACAGGCAGAATGAACACTGAAGCTTTCTTT. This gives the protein CASSPDGTGRMNTEAFF.

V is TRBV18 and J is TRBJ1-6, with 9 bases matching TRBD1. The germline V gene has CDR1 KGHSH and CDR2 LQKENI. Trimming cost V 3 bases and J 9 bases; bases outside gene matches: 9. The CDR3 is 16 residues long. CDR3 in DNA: TGTGCCAGCTCACCCACACAGGGGGCGTCGGGTTCACCCCTCCACTTT. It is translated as CASSPTQGASGSPLHF.

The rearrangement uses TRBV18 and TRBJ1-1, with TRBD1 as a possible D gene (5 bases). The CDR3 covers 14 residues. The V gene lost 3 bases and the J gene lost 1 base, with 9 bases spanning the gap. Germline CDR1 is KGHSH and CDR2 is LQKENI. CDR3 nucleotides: TGTGCCAGCTCACCGGCGGGGGGGAACACTGAAGCTTTCTTT. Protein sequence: CASSPAGGNTEAFF.

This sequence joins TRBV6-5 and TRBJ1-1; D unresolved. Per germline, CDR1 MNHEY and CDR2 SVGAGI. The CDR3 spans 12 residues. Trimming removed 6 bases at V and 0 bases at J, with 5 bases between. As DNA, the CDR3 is TGTGCCAGCAGACAGCTGAACACTGAAGCTTTCTTT. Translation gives CASRQLNTEAFF.